This record concerns one T cell receptor (beta chain) sequence. Its antigen is currently unknown. CDR3 length equals 13 residues. Germline CDR1 MNHEY, CDR2 SVGAGI. V was clipped by 7 bases and J by 2 bases, with 9 bases between them. The sample belongs to a study of shared clonotypes between healthy human individuals. The study, taken as a whole, reports: It was anticipated that sequencing depth would influence how many clonotypes donors shared.

At a deep level, the assay was run. In the original analysis: Junction-only immunoSEQ sequences carried no quality scores, so filtering differed. Clones were read by immunoSEQ multiplex PCR, and TCRdb kept only the in-frame ones, dropping some. Clonal size and the V and J genes are those of that table, whereas D and trimming came from the DNA. The data show 600,000 to 750,000 clones, with approximately 72% seen just once and less than 2% held by the top ten. The sequencing sample was made of memory CD4+ T cells sorted from blood. Subset specified: CD45RA-negative fraction. The chain joins TRBV6-5 to TRBJ1-5; TRBD1 is a possible D gene (6 bases). The origin of this receptor is a young woman in good health. CDR3 bases: TGTGCCAGCATGGACAGCGGCAATCAGCCCCAGCATTTT. Encoded protein: CASMDSGNQPQHF.